The rows below give T cell receptor beta chains drawn from one sample of a study of TIL therapy for anti-PD-1-resistant metastatic lung cancer. Data came from immunoSEQ multiplex PCR; TCRdb stores just in-frame clones and leaves some out. The sample holds tens of thousands of clones, 74% seen once. The sample here was blood, taken at baseline. Receptors were obtained from a woman between 30 and 80 years old with non-small cell lung cancer. Each CDR3 is given without its conserved first and last residue.

J: TRBJ1-4
V: TRBV6-1
CDR3: ASSETFSGEKLF

J: TRBJ2-5
V: TRBV25-1
CDR3: ASSPGRTATQETQY

J: TRBJ1-3
V: TRBV7-2
CDR3: ASSLHKINTIY

J: TRBJ1-5
V: TRBV28
CDR3: ASSDRAGQPQH

J: TRBJ2-6
V: TRBV4-2
CDR3: ASSRTPGLAGGQGANVLT

J: TRBJ2-1
V: TRBV10-2
CDR3: ASSEFDRPLIDEQF

J: TRBJ1-1
V: TRBV15
CDR3: ATGTDMKGAF

J: TRBJ1-2
V: TRBV29-1
CDR3: SVGSGYT

J: TRBJ2-7
V: TRBV30
CDR3: AWRAGTYEQY

J: TRBJ2-1
V: TRBV27
CDR3: ASSRAQGRLNNEQF

J: TRBJ1-5
V: TRBV6-5
CDR3: ASSSLDSSNQPQH

J: TRBJ2-3
V: TRBV29-1
CDR3: SVVPLAGGTDTQY

J: TRBJ2-1
V: TRBV29-1
CDR3: SVRTSGSLTNEQF

J: TRBJ2-3
V: TRBV7-6
CDR3: ASSVRDSGADTQY

J: TRBJ2-1
V: TRBV7-8
CDR3: ASSLVASVNEQF

J: TRBJ2-7
V: TRBV5-1
CDR3: ASSAGVGEQY

J: TRBJ1-1
V: TRBV27
CDR3: ASSLSIGRATEAF

J: TRBJ2-4
V: TRBV29-1
CDR3: SVRQAKNIQY

J: TRBJ2-1
V: TRBV7-2
CDR3: ASSLRGGNEQF

J: TRBJ2-3
V: TRBV2
CDR3: ASRRFGGTQY

J: TRBJ2-7
V: TRBV5-5
CDR3: ASSEKENEQY

J: TRBJ1-1
V: TRBV7-6
CDR3: ASSSGSQGGSTEAF

J: TRBJ1-1
V: TRBV6-6
CDR3: ASSYWTGEQAF

J: TRBJ2-7
V: TRBV30
CDR3: AWRNRGGSYEQY

J: TRBJ2-5
V: TRBV27
CDR3: ASSEGRETQY

J: TRBJ1-1
V: TRBV10-3
CDR3: AISETGRTEAF

J: TRBJ2-3
V: TRBV7-2
CDR3: ASSLGGERTDTQY

J: TRBJ2-2
V: TRBV6-4
CDR3: ASSASPGTGELF

J: TRBJ2-3
V: TRBV7-8
CDR3: ASSPRLAGGTDTQY

J: TRBJ2-1
V: TRBV6-1
CDR3: ASSALASSYNEQF

J: TRBJ2-7
V: TRBV6-6
CDR3: ASRSDSGLSYEQY

J: TRBJ2-2
V: TRBV5-8
CDR3: ASSAYRTSGNGGELF

J: .
V: TRBV19
CDR3: ASSITSRTGEQY

J: TRBJ2-7
V: TRBV27
CDR3: ASSSGYEQY

J: TRBJ1-4
V: TRBV5-5
CDR3: ASSLDSYNEKLF

J: TRBJ2-6
V: TRBV5-8
CDR3: ASSSWTTRIFSGANVLT

J: TRBJ2-2
V: TRBV5-6
CDR3: ASYPGPGPAGELF

J: TRBJ2-3
V: TRBV7-6
CDR3: ASSLEEPDTQY

J: .
V: TRBV6-5
CDR3: ASSYRASYEQY

J: TRBJ1-2
V: TRBV7-8
CDR3: ASSPPVEGSYGYT

J: TRBJ2-1
V: TRBV6-5
CDR3: ASSPYYNEQF

J: TRBJ1-5
V: TRBV6-5
CDR3: ASGVRQPQH

J: TRBJ2-7
V: TRBV2
CDR3: ASSVTGRSEQY

J: TRBJ1-4
V: TRBV5-1
CDR3: ASSLAPTASEKLF

J: TRBJ1-1
V: TRBV20-1
CDR3: SADRASEAF

J: TRBJ2-1
V: TRBV7-8
CDR3: ASADRFNEQF

J: TRBJ1-1
V: TRBV7-2
CDR3: ASSLVTNTEAF